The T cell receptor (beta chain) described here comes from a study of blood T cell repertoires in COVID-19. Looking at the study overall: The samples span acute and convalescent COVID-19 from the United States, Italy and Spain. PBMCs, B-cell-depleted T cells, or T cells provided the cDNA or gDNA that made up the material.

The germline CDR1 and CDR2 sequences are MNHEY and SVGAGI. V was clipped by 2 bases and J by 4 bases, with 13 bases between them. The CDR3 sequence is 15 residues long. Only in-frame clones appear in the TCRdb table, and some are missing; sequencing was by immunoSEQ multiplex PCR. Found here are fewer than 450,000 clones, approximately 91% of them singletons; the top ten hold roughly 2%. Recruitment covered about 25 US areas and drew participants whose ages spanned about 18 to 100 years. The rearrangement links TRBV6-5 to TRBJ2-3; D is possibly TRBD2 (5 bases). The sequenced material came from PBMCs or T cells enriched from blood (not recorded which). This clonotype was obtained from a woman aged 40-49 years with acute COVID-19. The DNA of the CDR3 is TGTGCCAGCAGTTACAATGGGGAGAGGTCAGATACGCAGTATTTT. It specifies CASSYNGERSDTQYF.